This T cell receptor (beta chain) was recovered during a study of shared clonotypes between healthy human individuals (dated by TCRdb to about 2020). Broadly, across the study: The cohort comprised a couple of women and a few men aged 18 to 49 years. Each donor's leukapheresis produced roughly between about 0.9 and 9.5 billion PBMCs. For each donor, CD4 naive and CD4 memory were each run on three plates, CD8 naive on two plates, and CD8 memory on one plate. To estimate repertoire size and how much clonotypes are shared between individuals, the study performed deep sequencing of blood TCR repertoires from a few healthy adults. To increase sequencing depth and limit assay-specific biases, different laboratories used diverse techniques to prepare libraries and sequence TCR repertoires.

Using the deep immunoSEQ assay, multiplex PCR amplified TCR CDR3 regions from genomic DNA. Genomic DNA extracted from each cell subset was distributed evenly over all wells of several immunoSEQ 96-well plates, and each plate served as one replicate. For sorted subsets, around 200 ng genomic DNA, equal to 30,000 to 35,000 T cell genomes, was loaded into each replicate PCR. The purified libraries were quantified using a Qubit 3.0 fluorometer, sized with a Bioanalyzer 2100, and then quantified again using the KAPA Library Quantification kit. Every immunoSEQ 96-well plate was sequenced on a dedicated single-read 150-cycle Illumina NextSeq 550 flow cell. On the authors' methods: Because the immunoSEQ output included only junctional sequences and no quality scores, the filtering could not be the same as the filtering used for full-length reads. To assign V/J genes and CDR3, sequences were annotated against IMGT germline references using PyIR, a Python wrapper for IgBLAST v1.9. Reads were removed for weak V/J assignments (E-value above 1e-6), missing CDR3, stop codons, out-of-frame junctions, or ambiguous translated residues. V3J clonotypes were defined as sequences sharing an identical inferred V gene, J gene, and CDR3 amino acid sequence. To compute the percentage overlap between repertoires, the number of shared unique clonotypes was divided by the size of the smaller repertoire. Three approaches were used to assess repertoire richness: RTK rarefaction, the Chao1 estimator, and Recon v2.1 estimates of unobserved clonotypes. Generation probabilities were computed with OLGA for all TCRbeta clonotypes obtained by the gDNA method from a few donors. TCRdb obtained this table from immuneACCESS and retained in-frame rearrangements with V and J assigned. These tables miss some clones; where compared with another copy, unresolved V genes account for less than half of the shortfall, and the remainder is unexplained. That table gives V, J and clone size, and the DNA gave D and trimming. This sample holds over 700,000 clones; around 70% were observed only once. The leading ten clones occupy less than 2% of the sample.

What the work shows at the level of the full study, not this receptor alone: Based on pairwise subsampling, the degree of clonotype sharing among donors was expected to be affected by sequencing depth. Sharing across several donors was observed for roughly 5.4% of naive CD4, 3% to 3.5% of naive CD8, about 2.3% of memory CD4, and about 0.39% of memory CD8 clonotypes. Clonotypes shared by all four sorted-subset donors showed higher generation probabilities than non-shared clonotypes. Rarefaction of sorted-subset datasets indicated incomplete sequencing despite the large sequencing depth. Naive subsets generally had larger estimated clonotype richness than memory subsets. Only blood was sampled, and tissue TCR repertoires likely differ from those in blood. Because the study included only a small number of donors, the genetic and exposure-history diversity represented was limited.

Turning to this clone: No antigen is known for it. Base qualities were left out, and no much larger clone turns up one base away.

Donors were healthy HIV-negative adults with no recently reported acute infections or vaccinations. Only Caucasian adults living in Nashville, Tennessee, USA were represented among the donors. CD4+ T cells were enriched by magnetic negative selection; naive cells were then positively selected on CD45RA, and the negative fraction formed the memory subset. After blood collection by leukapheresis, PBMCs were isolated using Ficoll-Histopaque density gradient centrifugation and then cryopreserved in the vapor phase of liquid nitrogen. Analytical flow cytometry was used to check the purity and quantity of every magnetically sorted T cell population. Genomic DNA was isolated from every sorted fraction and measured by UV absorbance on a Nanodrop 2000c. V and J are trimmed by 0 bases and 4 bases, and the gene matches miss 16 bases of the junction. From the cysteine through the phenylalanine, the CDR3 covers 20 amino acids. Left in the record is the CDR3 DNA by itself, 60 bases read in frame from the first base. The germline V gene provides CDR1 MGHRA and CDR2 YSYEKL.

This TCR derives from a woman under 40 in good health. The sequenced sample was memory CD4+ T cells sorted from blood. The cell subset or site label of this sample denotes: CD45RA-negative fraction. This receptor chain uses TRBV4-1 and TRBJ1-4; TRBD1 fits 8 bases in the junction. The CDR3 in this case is CASSQDLPKDRVSRNEKLFF. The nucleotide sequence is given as TGCGCCAGCAGCCAAGATCTTCCTAAGGACAGGGTTAGCCGTAATGAAAAACTGTTTTTT.